Listed below are T cell receptor beta chains from one sample, sequenced in a study of control samples from healthy donors and cancer patients. Repertoires were generated with immunoSEQ multiplex PCR, while TCRdb's copy carries only in-frame clones and drops some. The sample lists fewer than 300,000 clones; more than 65% were seen once. The sample was PBMCs. The receptors come from a woman aged 60 to 75 with lung cancer. Each CDR3 is given with its conserved first and last residue. A D gene is named only where the DNA matches it firmly. The listing skips clone size in some rows; elsewhere it reads once, few, many or a size class.

V,D,J,size,CDR3,DNA
TRBV9,TRBD2,TRBJ2-3,few,CASSVAGVAGGPADTQYF,TGTGCCAGCAGCGTAGCAGGGGTGGCGGGGGGGCCTGCAGATACGCAGTATTTT
TRBV7-8,NA,TRBJ2-1,NA,CASSLRNEQFF,TGTGCCAGCAGCTTACGAAATGAGCAGTTCTTC
TRBV2,NA,TRBJ2-5,few,CASSNQETQYF,TGTGCCAGCAGCAACCAAGAGACCCAGTACTTC
TRBV4-2,TRBD1,TRBJ1-4,once,CASSHPKGQGNEKLFF,TGTGCCAGCAGCCATCCTAAGGGACAGGGAAATGAAAAACTGTTTTTT
TRBV5-1,TRBD2,TRBJ2-1,NA,CASSLQTSGRANEQFF,TGCGCCAGCAGCTTACAGACTAGCGGGAGGGCGAATGAGCAGTTCTTC
TRBV7-9,NA,TRBJ1-2,NA,CASSPPRQAAEYGYTF,TGTGCCAGCAGCCCTCCCCGGCAGGCCGCCGAGTATGGCTACACCTTC
TRBV7-3,NA,TRBJ2-1,NA,CASSIGPNNEQFF,TGTGCCAGCAGCATCGGGCCAAACAATGAGCAGTTCTTC
TRBV27,TRBD1,TRBJ1-5,NA,CASSPLGDRSNQPQHF,TGTGCCAGCAGTCCGCTAGGGGACAGATCGAATCAGCCCCAGCATTTT
TRBV12-3/TRBV12-4,NA,TRBJ1-1,NA,CASRTPPAATAF,TGTGCCAGCAGGACCCCCCCCGCCGCAACCGCTTTT
TRBV19,TRBD1,TRBJ2-1,once,CASRRQGFYNEQFF,TGTGCCAGTAGGCGACAGGGTTTTTACAATGAGCAGTTCTTC
TRBV30,NA,TRBJ2-3,NA,CAWERIVADTQYF,TGTGCCTGGGAGAGAATAGTCGCAGATACGCAGTATTTT
TRBV4-1,NA,TRBJ1-2,NA,CASSQDPGTVYGYTF,TGCGCCAGCAGCCAAGATCCCGGGACGGTCTATGGCTACACCTTC
TRBV30,NA,TRBJ1-4,NA,CAWRRIGTPNEKLFF,TGTGCCTGGAGGAGGATCGGGACACCTAATGAAAAACTGTTTTTT
TRBV5-1,NA,TRBJ1-1,NA,CASSPSNRGDTEAFF,TGCGCCAGCAGCCCCTCTAATAGGGGGGACACTGAAGCTTTCTTT
TRBV5-1,TRBD1,TRBJ1-1,NA,CASSSDRGHVMGTEAFF,TGCGCCAGCAGCTCGGACAGGGGGCACGTTATGGGCACTGAAGCTTTCTTT
TRBV20-1,TRBD2,TRBJ2-7,NA,CSASGGGEYEQYF,TGCAGTGCTAGTGGCGGGGGGGAATACGAGCAGTACTTC
TRBV2,NA,TRBJ1-5,NA,CASTGDTGMKQPQHF,TGTGCCAGCACTGGAGACACAGGGATGAAACAGCCCCAGCATTTT
TRBV9,NA,TRBJ2-1,NA,CASSVGWGDEQFF,TGTGCCAGCAGCGTAGGCTGGGGGGATGAGCAGTTCTTC
TRBV28,TRBD2,TRBJ2-7,NA,CASSLWDPAGEQYF,TGTGCCAGCAGTTTATGGGACCCAGCGGGGGAGCAGTACTTC
TRBV7-9,NA,TRBJ1-1,NA,CASSPGLAAFF,TGTGCCAGCAGCCCCGGGCTAGCAGCTTTCTTT
TRBV5-1,NA,TRBJ2-6,NA,CASSPTTGANVLTF,TGCGCCAGCAGCCCAACGACTGGGGCCAACGTCCTGACTTTC
TRBV11-3,NA,TRBJ2-7,NA,CASSLYTAYEQYF,TGTGCCAGCAGCTTGTATACAGCGTACGAGCAGTACTTC
TRBV18,NA,TRBJ2-1,NA,CASSPQGYEQFF,TGTGCCAGCTCACCACAGGGGTATGAGCAGTTCTTC
TRBV9,NA,TRBJ1-2,NA,CASSSRPGEDYGYTF,TGTGCCAGCAGCTCCCGACCCGGAGAAGACTATGGCTACACCTTC
TRBV19,NA,TRBJ2-5,NA,CASKAGNQETQYF,TGTGCCAGTAAAGCTGGAAACCAAGAGACCCAGTACTTC
TRBV30,NA,TRBJ2-3,NA,CAWSVREGDTQYF,TGTGCCTGGAGTGTACGCGAGGGGGATACGCAGTATTTT
TRBV10-3,NA,TRBJ2-1,once,CAISEQLVDEQFF,TGTGCCATCAGTGAGCAACTAGTAGATGAGCAGTTCTTC
TRBV6-5,NA,TRBJ1-1,NA,CASSYGTEAFF,TGTGCCAGCAGTTACGGGACTGAAGCTTTCTTT
TRBV5-8,TRBD1,TRBJ1-1,NA,CASSQGTGGLTEAFF,TGTGCCAGCAGCCAGGGGACAGGGGGACTCACTGAAGCTTTCTTT
TRBV5-4,TRBD1,TRBJ1-2,NA,CASSTTGGAGYGYTF,TGTGCCAGCAGCACGACAGGGGGCGCAGGGTATGGCTACACCTTC
TRBV3-1/TRBV3-2,NA,TRBJ1-1,NA,CASTWGQDTEAFF,TGTGCCAGCACCTGGGGGCAGGACACTGAAGCTTTCTTT
TRBV6-2/TRBV6-3,TRBD2,TRBJ2-1,NA,CASSSGGGRYNEQFF,TGTGCCAGCAGTTCCGGCGGGGGGAGGTACAATGAGCAGTTCTTC
TRBV5-4,TRBD1,TRBJ1-2,NA,CASSLTGGNGYTF,TGTGCCAGCAGCTTGACAGGGGGAAATGGCTACACCTTC
TRBV5-1,TRBD1,TRBJ1-5,NA,CASSLTGVGNQPQHF,TGCGCCAGCAGCTTGACAGGGGTTGGCAATCAGCCCCAGCATTTT
TRBV2,TRBD1,TRBJ1-1,NA,CASSGRFRGQGDTEAFF,TGTGCCAGCAGTGGTCGGTTTAGGGGACAGGGGGACACTGAAGCTTTCTTT
TRBV5-1,NA,TRBJ1-2,NA,CASSPVMMEGGYTF,TGCGCCAGCAGCCCGGTTATGATGGAGGGTGGCTACACCTTC
TRBV19,NA,TRBJ1-1,NA,CASSPSDSKPTEAFF,TGTGCCAGTAGTCCATCCGACTCCAAGCCCACTGAAGCTTTCTTT
TRBV7-8,NA,TRBJ1-1,NA,CASRSLMNTEAFF,TGTGCCAGCAGGTCCTTGATGAACACTGAAGCTTTCTTT
TRBV18,NA,TRBJ2-7,NA,CASSPAGGTAYEQYF,TGTGCCAGCTCCCCCGCTGGAGGCACAGCCTACGAGCAGTACTTC
TRBV4-1,NA,TRBJ2-2,NA,CASRQRTTWDTGELFF,TGCGCCAGCAGACAACGTACCACCTGGGACACCGGGGAGCTGTTTTTT
TRBV5-1,NA,TRBJ1-5,NA,CASSLTGRYNQPQHF,TGCGCCAGCAGCTTGACAGGGAGATACAATCAGCCCCAGCATTTT
TRBV6-1,TRBD2,TRBJ2-3,NA,CASSERLAGFGTDTQYF,TGTGCCAGCAGTGAAAGACTAGCGGGGTTCGGCACAGATACGCAGTATTTT
TRBV5-1,TRBD1,TRBJ2-2,NA,CASSLVGQGTGTGELFF,TGCGCCAGCAGCTTGGTAGGACAGGGGACGGGGACCGGGGAGCTGTTTTTT
TRBV6-5,NA,TRBJ2-7,NA,CASSYAAGGYYEQYF,TGTGCCAGCAGTTACGCGGCTGGCGGGTACTACGAGCAGTACTTC
TRBV11-3,NA,TRBJ1-1,NA,CASSETAGSTEAFF,TGTGCCAGCAGCGAAACCGCGGGCAGTACTGAAGCTTTCTTT
TRBV3-1/TRBV3-2,NA,TRBJ2-2,NA,CASSRAYWTTGELFF,TGTGCCAGCAGCCGGGCCTACTGGACTACCGGGGAGCTGTTTTTT
TRBV5-1,NA,TRBJ2-5,many,CASSLGALRGETQYF,TGCGCCAGCAGCTTGGGAGCCCTAAGAGGGGAGACCCAGTACTTC
TRBV11-3,TRBD2,TRBJ2-3,few,CASSLGGRTDTQYF,TGTGCCAGCAGCTTAGGCGGGAGAACAGATACGCAGTATTTT
TRBV9,NA,TRBJ2-3,NA,CASSVVGAAPDTQYF,TGTGCCAGCAGCGTAGTAGGTGCCGCCCCAGATACGCAGTATTTT
TRBV6-5,NA,TRBJ1-1,NA,CASSVVMEAFF,TGTGCCAGCAGCGTTGTAATGGAAGCTTTCTTT
TRBV10-3,NA,TRBJ1-2,NA,CAISEAMSAGYGYTF,TGTGCCATCAGTGAGGCCATGTCGGCTGGCTATGGCTACACCTTC
TRBV7-9,NA,TRBJ2-1,NA,CASSLPWNEQFF,TGTGCCAGCAGCTTACCCTGGAATGAGCAGTTCTTC
TRBV7-9,TRBD2,TRBJ2-5,NA,CASSPGTSGRSSGETQYF,TGTGCCAGCAGCCCCGGGACTAGCGGGAGATCTTCTGGGGAGACCCAGTACTTC
TRBV2,NA,TRBJ2-7,once,CASSDVLPKDEQYF,TGTGCCAGCAGTGACGTTCTCCCCAAGGACGAGCAGTACTTC
TRBV28,TRBD1,TRBJ1-3,NA,CAGNTGGSNTIYF,TGTGCCGGAAATACAGGGGGTAGCAACACCATATATTTT